These 8 T cell receptor beta chains were sequenced from one sample in a study of shared clonotypes between healthy human individuals. Sequenced by immunoSEQ multiplex PCR; TCRdb stores in-frame clones only, minus some. Found here are around 620,000 clones, approximately 95% of them singletons; the top ten hold approximately 0.12%. Positively selected for CCR7, the CD45RO-negative cells used as naive CD8 cells excluded terminally differentiated effector memory CD45RA+ cells. The sample comprised naive CD8+ T cells sorted from blood. The receptors stem from a woman in her twenties or thirties in good health.

The rearrangement joins TRBV2 to TRBJ2-7; 9 nucleotides agree with TRBD2. The CDR3 spans 16 residues. From germline, CDR1 is SNHLY and CDR2 FYNNEI. The ends lost 5 bases at V and 6 bases at J; junction bases unmatched: 14. CDR3 sequence (DNA): TGTGCCAGCAGTTTTGATCCGGGACTAGCTTTCGGCGAGCAGTACTTC. This sequence encodes CASSFDPGLAFGEQYF.

V usage is TRBV5-1 and J usage is TRBJ1-5; D not certain. The germline V gene encodes CDR1 SGHRS and CDR2 YFSETQ. The CDR3 totals 13 residues. V was shortened by 0 bases and J by 6 bases, with 7 bases between the two germline ends. The CDR3 DNA sequence: TGCGCCAGCAGCTTGGGGTGGGGTCAGCCCCAGCATTTT. This sequence encodes CASSLGWGQPQHF.

The rearrangement joins TRBV30 to TRBJ2-7, with D perhaps TRBD1 (5 bases). Trimming cost V 1 base and J 0 bases, with 22 bases left between them. This CDR3 comprises 18 residues. CDR1 is GTSNPN, CDR2 SVGIG, per germline (reference sequence). CDR3 protein: CAWSGQRIQTESSYEQYF. CDR3 nucleotides: TGTGCCTGGAGTGGGCAACGAATTCAGACAGAAAGCTCCTACGAGCAGTACTTC.

The V call is TRBV5-1, the J call TRBJ2-1, with 9 bases lining up with TRBD1. This CDR3 region has 15 residues. Germline-derived CDR1 and CDR2 are SGHRS and YFSETQ. The ends lost 2 bases at V and 5 bases at J; junction bases unmatched: 5. CDR3 amino acids: CASSLTGTGNNEQFF. As DNA, the CDR3 is TGCGCCAGCAGCTTAACCGGGACAGGGAACAATGAGCAGTTCTTC.

The rearrangement joins TRBV27 to TRBJ2-3, with TRBD2 matching 12 bases. V lost 5 bases, J lost 2 bases, and 8 bases stayed unmatched. Germline lookup yields CDR1 MNHEY and CDR2 SMNVEV (reference sequence). The CDR3 has 17 residues. CDR3 DNA sequence: TGTGCCAGCAGTCCTAGACTAGCGGGAGCCCCCACAGATACGCAGTATTTT. Amino acids: CASSPRLAGAPTDTQYF.

The chain employs TRBV10-1 and TRBJ2-5; D gene unclear. The CDR3 length is 14 residues. CDR1 WNHNN and CDR2 SYGVQD come from the germline V gene (reference sequence). V lost 2 bases to trimming and J lost 5 bases, with 12 bases between them. The CDR3 loop is CASSEGPAIETQYF. The DNA for the CDR3 is TGCGCCAGCAGTGAGGGCCCGGCTATCGAGACCCAGTACTTC.

V gene TRBV28 combines with J gene TRBJ1-1, with D perhaps TRBD1 (6 bases). The germline V gene encodes CDR1 MDHEN and CDR2 SYDVKM. The CDR3 spans 16 residues. V lost 3 bases and J 0 bases, leaving 14 bases between the germline ends. The CDR3 DNA follows: TGTGCCAGCAGTTTCTCAGGGGCCACGATGAACACTGAAGCTTTCTTT. This encodes CASSFSGATMNTEAFF. Combining the CDR3 with reference TRBV28 and TRBJ1-1 gives the whole variable domain DVKVTQSSRYLVKRTGEKVFLECVQDMDHENMFWYRQDPGLGLRLIYFSYDVKMKEKGDIPEGYSVSREKKERFSLILESASTNQTSMYLCASSFSGATMNTEAFFGQGTRLTVV.

This chain joins TRBV7-9 and TRBJ1-2, with unresolved D. CDR1 and CDR2 (germline): SEHNR, FQNEAQ (reference sequence). Trimming took 5 bases from V and 3 from J, leaving 10 bases between them. The CDR3 is 13 amino acids. This chain's CDR3 is CASSPRTYYGYTF. The CDR3 region has the DNA TGTGCCAGCAGCCCCCGTACTTACTATGGCTACACCTTC.